Included here is one TCR beta chain sequence, with context. The CDR3 has 16 residues. Authors' analysis steps: Amplifying reference gene primers gave estimates of nucleated cell counts. Libraries were prepared by immunoSEQ multiplex PCR; TCRdb keeps only in-frame clonotypes and omits some of them. The V and J calls and clone size come from that table; D and trimming were worked out from the DNA. The sample holds over 200,000 clones; 86% are singletons and the top ten take around 2.8%. This sample stems from a study of blood T cell repertoires in COVID-19. Study details: The study drew acute and convalescent COVID-19 samples from the United States, Italy and Spain. Nucleic acid was either cDNA or gDNA, and it came from T cells, B-cell-depleted T cells, or PBMCs.

This TCR was sampled from a woman aged 30 to 39 who had recovered from COVID-19. Sequenced material: peripheral blood. The chain uses TRBV21-1 and TRBJ2-6; the table assigns TRBD2, which was not confirmed against the DNA. TRBV21-1 is deemed a pseudogene. This CDR3 reads CASSISGDALANVLTF. The CDR3 DNA sequence: TGTGCCAGCAGCATCAGCGGGGACGCCCTTGCCAACGTCCTGACTTTC.